The 9 T cell receptor beta chains reported below all come from one sample, sequenced in a study of a mutant IDH1 vaccine in newly diagnosed glioma. Generated by immunoSEQ multiplex PCR, the TCRdb table keeps only in-frame clones and is missing some. The repertoire has 55,000 to 65,000 clones, around four fifths of them found once; the top ten carry roughly 4.5%. Time point given: week 35, safety follow-up. All doses held 300 ug of mutant IDH1 20-mer peptide, with topical imiquimod. These receptors' targets are unknown. The sequencing used PBMCs, collected from a glioma patient whose treatment included an IDH1 peptide vaccine. The source of these receptors is a man under 40 with glioma.

The chain carries TRBV5-6 and TRBJ2-1, with TRBD1 matching over 7 bases. V was clipped by 2 bases and J by 14 bases; unmatched bases: 10. Germline V lookup: CDR1 SGHDT, CDR2 YYEEEE. The CDR3 is made up of 13 amino acids. The CDR3 DNA follows: TGTGCCAGCAGCTTATGGTCTGTTGACAGGGAGTTCTTC. It is translated as CASSLWSVDREFF.

The table lists this clone with a count of one. CDR3 residues: CASSQRQGPNSPLHF. As DNA, the CDR3 is TGTGCCAGCAGCCAGAGACAGGGGCCGAATTCACCCCTCCACTTT. The V and J genes are TRBV14 and TRBJ1-6, with 8 bases that match TRBD1. The V segment lost 3 bases and the J segment 7 bases; nucleotides outside the gene matches: 5. Germline CDR1 and CDR2: SGHDN and FVKESK. This CDR3 is built from 15 residues.

This sequence joins TRBV27 and TRBJ2-2; TRBD2 aligns across 9 bases. The V gene's germline CDR1 is MNHEY and CDR2 SMNVEV (reference sequence). The CDR3 runs 15 residues. Losses at the gene ends were 3 bases for V and 5 bases for J; bases not matched to a gene: 4. This chain's CDR3 is CASSFGLAGTGELFF. The CDR3 nucleotides are TGTGCCAGCAGTTTTGGGCTAGCGGGGACCGGGGAGCTGTTTTTT.

The chain employs TRBV10-3 and TRBJ2-1; 10 bases match TRBD1. Per germline, CDR1 ENHRY and CDR2 SYGVKD. Trimming removed 6 bases from V and 6 bases from J; junction bases left unmatched: 8. CDR3 length: 15 residues. CDR3: CAIRSDRGRLNEQFF. CDR3 DNA sequence: TGTGCCATCAGGTCCGACAGGGGGCGACTCAATGAGCAGTTCTTC.

V is TRBV4-2 and J is TRBJ2-1; D is unclear. V was trimmed by 1 base and J by 6 bases, leaving 25 bases between them. The CDR3 is made up of 19 amino acids. The germline V gene has CDR1 LGHNA and CDR2 YNFKEQ. CDR3 sequence: CASSQGVGSGPHLGNEQFF. For the CDR3, the DNA is TGTGCCAGCAGCCAAGGGGTTGGGTCGGGTCCGCACCTCGGCAATGAGCAGTTCTTC.

This chain uses TRBV6-6 with TRBJ2-7; the D is unclear. With 2 bases removed from V and 5 bases from J, the gap between germline ends came to 4 bases. Germline V gives CDR1 MNHNY, CDR2 SVGAGI (reference sequence). The CDR3 length is 11 residues. CDR3 in DNA: TGTGCCAGCAGTTACAGACACGAGCAGTACTTC. It translates to CASSYRHEQYF.

In DNA form, the CDR3 reads TGTGCCATCAGTGAAGACAGGGCGGGCGGCCTTGGGTTCCTGAACACTGAAGCTTTCTTT. Translation gives CAISEDRAGGLGFLNTEAFF. The chain carries TRBV10-3 and TRBJ1-1; TRBD1 matches at 7 bases. The junction had 19 bases not matched to a gene; V was cut back by 3 bases and J by 0 bases. The CDR3 runs to 20 residues. Germline V gene sequence: CDR1 ENHRY, CDR2 SYGVKD.

The gene calls are TRBV6-5 and TRBJ1-1, with D tentatively TRBD1 (5 bases). CDR1 is MNHEY and CDR2 is SVGAGI in the germline V gene. The CDR3 is 14 residues long. V gave up 6 bases and J gave up 4 bases, with 15 bases separating them. CDR3 bases: TGTGCCAGCAGGCCTACAGGTTCGTCCACTGAAGCTTTCTTT. Translated: CASRPTGSSTEAFF.

The rearrangement uses TRBV2 and TRBJ2-5; D is unclear. The CDR3 is made up of 14 amino acids. Germline V gene lookup returns CDR1 SNHLY and CDR2 FYNNEI. V lost 4 bases and J 2 bases, leaving 11 bases between the germline ends. CDR3 DNA sequence: TGTGCCAGCAGTGTTTTCACCGGGCAAGAGACCCAGTACTTC. Its translation is CASSVFTGQETQYF.